This T cell receptor beta chain comes out of a study of blood T cell repertoires in COVID-19. Study information: Spain, Italy and the United States supplied samples that represented acute and convalescent COVID-19. PBMCs, B-cell-depleted T cells, or T cells were the source of the cDNA or gDNA that made up the material.

The CDR3 has 14 residues. V shed 3 bases and J 4 bases; nucleotides not matched to a gene: 2. Germline V gene lookup returns CDR1 MDHEN and CDR2 SYDVKM. Method: immunoSEQ multiplex PCR; TCRdb's copy keeps in-frame clones and lacks some. The table includes fewer than 50,000 clones, 65% to 85% detected once. This clone was observed a few times. This chain connects TRBV28 to TRBJ1-4; 7 bases map to TRBD1. Sequenced input: peripheral blood. The sequence was collected from a woman older than 75 with active or convalescent COVID-19. Written as DNA, the CDR3 is TGTGCCAGCAGTTTTACAGGGGATAATGAAAAACTGTTTTTT. Translation gives CASSFTGDNEKLFF.